The 25 T cell receptor beta chains given below trace back to one sample, sequenced in a study of blood T cell repertoires in COVID-19. TCRdb's copy holds only in-frame clones and misses some; the assay was immunoSEQ multiplex PCR. The sample has around 240,000 clones, about 84% seen once. Sequencing was performed on PBMCs or T cells enriched from blood (not recorded which). These receptors were obtained from a woman aged 50 to 60 who had recovered from COVID-19.

The chain employs TRBV19 and TRBJ1-1; a possible D gene is TRBD1 (5 bases). V gave up 4 bases and J gave up 1 base, with 10 bases separating them. CDR1 is LNHDA, CDR2 SQIVND, per germline (reference sequence). The CDR3 extends over 14 amino acids. The CDR3 DNA follows: TGTGCCAGTAGTACATTGACAGAGAACACTGAAGCTTTCTTT. Translating gives CASSTLTENTEAFF. Full variable domain (remainder filled in from reference TRBV19 and TRBJ1-1): DGGITQSPKYLFRKEGQNVTLSCEQNLNHDAMYWYRQDPGQGLRLIYYSQIVNDFQKGDIAEGYSVSREKKESFPLTVTSAQKNPTAFYLCASSTLTENTEAFFGQGTRLTVV.

The chain has TRBV7-9 and TRBJ1-1, with D uncertain. Trimming removed 5 bases at V and 4 bases at J, with 8 bases between. The germline CDR1 and CDR2 sequences are SEHNR and FQNEAQ (reference sequence). This CDR3 comprises 12 residues. CDR3 bases: TGTGCCAGCAGCCCCCATTTCACTGAAGCTTTCTTT. It yields the protein CASSPHFTEAFF.

The chain links TRBV24-1 to TRBJ2-7; unclear D gene. Germline-derived CDR1 and CDR2 are KGHDR and SFDVKD. The V and J ends lost 6 bases and 0 bases respectively, with 23 bases between them. There are 18 residues in the CDR3. The CDR3 sequence: CATSNCLVYALCSYEQYF. The CDR3 DNA is TGTGCCACCAGTAATTGCCTAGTCTACGCACTATGCTCCTACGAGCAGTACTTC.

This rearrangement joins TRBV4-2 to TRBJ2-1; TRBD2 agrees at 7 bases. Trimming removed 3 bases from V and 8 bases from J; junction bases left unmatched: 10. The germline V gene has CDR1 LGHNA and CDR2 YNFKEQ. This CDR3 is built from 15 residues. The CDR3 loop reads CASSHPSGGTDEQFF. In nucleotides, the CDR3 is TGTGCCAGCAGCCACCCTTCGGGGGGAACGGATGAGCAGTTCTTC.

The V gene is TRBV15, the J gene TRBJ2-5, with unresolved D. Per the germline V gene, CDR1 is LNHNV and CDR2 is YYDKDF (reference sequence). The CDR3 spans 11 residues. V lost 2 bases and J lost 5, with 3 bases in between. The CDR3 spells CATSRRETQYF. The CDR3 bases are TGTGCCACCAGCAGACGTGAGACCCAGTACTTC.

The chain carries TRBV28 and TRBJ1-1; the match to TRBD1 covers 8 bases. Germline V gives CDR1 MDHEN, CDR2 SYDVKM. With 7 bases clipped from V and 0 bases from J, the junction kept 16 bases outside the gene matches. The CDR3 loop spans 18 amino acids. The CDR3 coding sequence is TGTGCCAGCACTACGTGGACAGGGACTTTTCTTATGAACACTGAAGCTTTCTTT. It specifies CASTTWTGTFLMNTEAFF.

The chain couples TRBV7-2 to TRBJ2-1, with 8 bases identical to TRBD1. This CDR3 has 15 amino acids. CDR1 is SGHTA and CDR2 is FQGNSA in the germline V gene. Trimming took 3 bases from V and 7 from J; bases not matched to a gene: 8. The CDR3: CASSFARGLGNEQFF. The CDR3 nucleotides read TGTGCCAGCAGCTTTGCCAGGGGGCTTGGGAATGAGCAGTTCTTC.

The chain employs TRBV15 and TRBJ2-1; D remains ambiguous. V was pared by 1 base and J by 9 bases, with 7 bases between. This CDR3 is built from 12 residues. CDR1 and CDR2 from the germline V gene are LNHNV and YYDKDF (reference sequence). This CDR3 is CATSRVESEQFF. The CDR3 nucleotides are TGTGCCACCAGCAGAGTTGAGAGTGAGCAGTTCTTC.

The V call is TRBV5-6, the J call TRBJ1-3, with D hard to call. Germline V CDR1 and CDR2: SGHDT, YYEEEE. The CDR3 length is 14 residues. V shed 0 bases and J shed 4 bases, with 8 bases lying between them. DNA for the CDR3: TGTGCCAGCAGCTTGGGTGTCCCAGGAAACACCATATATTTT. Translation: CASSLGVPGNTIYF.

This clone was seen only once. The rearrangement joins TRBV5-4 to TRBJ2-7; D might be TRBD2 (6 bases). The ends were cut back, 4 bases at V and 6 bases at J, with 17 bases in the middle. Germline V gene lookup returns CDR1 SGHNT and CDR2 YYREEE (reference sequence). The CDR3 extends over 14 amino acids. The chain's CDR3 is CASSAPGDGVEQYF. As DNA, the CDR3 is TGTGCCAGCAGCGCACCGGGGGACGGGGTCGAGCAGTACTTC.

This clone was seen only a few times. The chain combines TRBV30 with TRBJ2-7; 8 nucleotides agree with TRBD1. Germline CDR1 is GTSNPN and CDR2 is SVGIG (reference sequence). The CDR3 is 12 amino acids. V was clipped by 3 bases and J by 6 bases; unmatched bases: 4. CDR3 sequence reads: CAWSAGGGEQYF. The CDR3 DNA sequence: TGTGCCTGGAGCGCAGGGGGCGGCGAGCAGTACTTC.

This clone has only one observation. V is TRBV11-2 and J is TRBJ1-6; D call uncertain. This CDR3 region has 13 residues. Trimming shortened V by 3 bases and J by 8 bases, and 8 bases separated the two germline ends. Germline CDR1 SGHAT, CDR2 FQNNGV. CDR3 nucleotides: TGTGCCAGCAGCTTCTCCGGTTATTCACCCCTCCACTTT. This sequence encodes CASSFSGYSPLHF.

CDR3 DNA sequence: TGTGCCAGCAGCTCCCTGACCCCCCTTCGCGAGACTAAATACAATGAGCAGTTCTTC. Encoded protein: CASSSLTPLRETKYNEQFF. The genes are TRBV7-9 and TRBJ2-1; possible D gene TRBD2, 5 bases. Germline lookup yields CDR1 SEHNR and CDR2 FQNEAQ (reference sequence). The length of the CDR3 is 19 residues. V was shortened by 4 bases and J by 4 bases, with 26 bases between the two germline ends. The full variable domain, rest sourced from reference TRBV7-9 and TRBJ2-1, is DTGVSQNPRHKITKRGQNVTFRCDPISEHNRLYWYRQTLGQGPEFLTYFQNEAQLEKSRLLSDRFSAERPKGSFSTLEIQRTEQGDSAMYLCASSSLTPLRETKYNEQFFGPGTRLTVL.

J is TRBJ2-5 and V is TRBV7-2; possible D gene TRBD1, 7 bases. The CDR3 runs to 16 residues. The ends were cut back, 2 bases at V and 1 base at J, with 14 bases in the middle. From germline, CDR1 is SGHTA and CDR2 FQGNSA. The CDR3 DNA sequence: TGTGCCAGCAGCTTATATTCCAGGGGGGCCCAAGAGACCCAGTACTTC. Translation gives CASSLYSRGAQETQYF.

A word on this clone: The junction departs from the called germline gene at one end, perhaps through a read error. V usage is TRBV11-1 and J usage is TRBJ2-3, with D maybe TRBD2 (5 bases). The CDR3 length is 13 residues. CDR1 is SGHAT, CDR2 FQDESV, per germline (reference sequence). CDR3 sequence: CASSFANPGDRHF. For the CDR3, the DNA is TGTGCCAGCAGCTTTGCGAACCCCGGGGATCGGCATTTT.

This rearrangement joins TRBV3-1 (or the pseudogene TRBV3-2) to TRBJ1-4; TRBD1 agrees at 10 bases. Germline V gene sequence: CDR1 LGHDT, CDR2 YNNKEL (reference sequence). CDR3 length: 15 residues. The junction had 2 bases not matched to a gene; V was cut back by 0 bases and J by 7 bases. CDR3 amino acids: CASSQDGTGVEKLFF. The CDR3 nucleotides read TGTGCCAGCAGCCAAGACGGGACAGGGGTTGAAAAACTGTTTTTT.

J is TRBJ1-2 and V is TRBV4-3; TRBD1 might be the D (6 bases). Trimming cost V 0 bases and J 4 bases, with 9 bases left between them. This CDR3 region has 14 residues. Germline CDR1 reads LGHNA; CDR2 reads YSLEER. The CDR3 DNA is TGCGCCAGCAGCCAAGACAGGGGCACCTATGGCTACACCTTC. This translates into CASSQDRGTYGYTF.

The rearrangement uses TRBV9 and TRBJ2-7; 8 bases agree with TRBD1. Trimming at V came to 0 bases and at J to 1 base, leaving 3 bases not matched to a gene. The germline V gene has CDR1 SGDLS and CDR2 YYNGEE. The length of the CDR3 is 15 residues. CDR3 sequence: CASSVGGTGSYEQYF. As DNA, the CDR3 is TGTGCCAGCAGCGTAGGCGGGACAGGATCCTACGAGCAGTACTTC.

As concerns this clone: The same CDR3 can be traced to other DNA sequences in this sample. The chain carries TRBV5-4 and TRBJ1-4; 9 nucleotides align to TRBD1. This CDR3 region has 15 residues. Trimming took 4 bases from V and 5 from J; bases not matched to a gene: 6. CDR1 is SGHNT and CDR2 is YYREEE in the germline V gene (reference sequence). The CDR3 sequence is CASSRRGTGNEKLFF. The CDR3 DNA reads TGTGCCAGCAGCCGACGCGGGACAGGGAATGAAAAACTGTTTTTT.

The chain has TRBV30 and TRBJ2-7, with a weak D call TRBD2 (7 bases). The V gene's germline CDR1 is GTSNPN and CDR2 SVGIG (reference sequence). This CDR3 has 15 amino acids. The V and J ends lost 0 bases and 0 bases respectively, with 12 bases between them. CDR3 in DNA: TGTGCCTGGAGTGTTGGGGGGGGCCGCTCCTACGAGCAGTACTTC. The encoded protein is CAWSVGGGRSYEQYF.

A remark on this clone: This specimen includes other DNA sequences encoding the same CDR3. The CDR3 region is CASSPGVGTEAFF. The CDR3 DNA follows: TGTGCCAGCTCCCCGGGGGTGGGCACTGAAGCTTTCTTT. V usage is TRBV18 and J usage is TRBJ1-1; possibly TRBD1 for D (5 bases). Germline CDR1 and CDR2: KGHSH and LQKENI. V lost 6 bases and J 4 bases, leaving 12 bases between the germline ends. The CDR3 runs 13 residues.

The rearrangement uses TRBV9 and TRBJ2-2; possibly TRBD1 for D (6 bases). Germline V gives CDR1 SGDLS, CDR2 YYNGEE. The CDR3 covers 14 residues. V shed 3 bases and J shed 6 bases, with 12 bases lying between them. DNA for the CDR3: TGTGCCAGCAGCGCCAACAGGGCTGCCGGGGAGCTGTTTTTT. Protein: CASSANRAAGELFF. The variable domain in full, with the rest retrieved from reference TRBV9 and TRBJ2-2, is DSGVTQTPKHLITATGQRVTLRCSPRSGDLSVYWYQQSLDQGLQFLIQYYNGEERAKGNILERFSAQQFPDLHSELNLSSLELGDSALYFCASSANRAAGELFFGEGSRLTVL.

This chain joins TRBV18 and TRBJ2-1; D is unclear. The CDR3 runs 15 residues. Trimming left V 2 bases short and J 0 bases short, with 8 bases between. Germline assignment: CDR1 KGHSH and CDR2 LQKENI. The CDR3 sequence is CASSPLPSSYNEQFF. In nucleotides, the CDR3 is TGTGCCAGCTCACCATTACCGAGCTCCTACAATGAGCAGTTCTTC.

The gene calls are TRBV7-8 and TRBJ1-1, with TRBD1 identical over 10 bases. The CDR3 runs 13 residues. V shed 10 bases and J 4 bases; nucleotides not matched to a gene: 6. Germline V gives CDR1 SGHVS, CDR2 FQNEAQ. Written as DNA, the CDR3 is TGTGCCACCACATGGACAGGGGGCACTGAAGCTTTCTTT. The encoded protein is CATTWTGGTEAFF.

This clone showed up just a few times. Germline and junction disagree at one end, which may indicate a read error. The genes are TRBV7-7 and TRBJ2-5; maybe TRBD1 (9 bases). The CDR3 totals 15 residues. CDR1 and CDR2 from the germline V gene are SSHAT and FNYEAQ (reference sequence). CDR3 sequence reads: CASSLAGQGTETQYF. CDR3 in DNA: TGTGCTAGCAGCTTAGCGGGACAGGGCACAGAGACCCAGTACTTC. Full variable domain (missing parts from reference TRBV7-7 and TRBJ2-5): GAGVSQSPRYKVTKRGQDVTLRCDPISSHATLYWYQQALGQGPEFLTYFNYEAQPDKSGLPSDRFSAERPEGSISTLTIQRTEQRDSAMYRCASSLAGQGTETQYFGPGTRLLVL.